A selection of T cell receptor beta chains follows, all from one sample in a study of OX40 agonist ivuxolimab in advanced cancers. Only in-frame clones appear in the TCRdb table, and some are missing; sequencing was by immunoSEQ multiplex PCR. The table has 70,000 to 85,000 clones, over 90% seen once; the top ten hold 0.55% to 0.7%. Sequences were derived from CD4+ or CD8+ T cells sorted from blood, sampled in a trial of the OX40 agonist ivuxolimab. These receptors all come from an adult with an advanced solid tumor such as melanoma, head and neck, liver or kidney cancer. The CDR3 runs from the conserved cysteine through the conserved F or W. The D gene is left open where the match is weak. A clone size is listed for some rows: how often the clone was seen (once, few, many), or a class if it is expanded.

TRBV7-2	-	-	TRBJ2-2	CASSLDFGAGELFF	TGTGCCAGCAGCTTAGACTTTGGGGCCGGGGAGCTGTTTTTT
TRBV4-2	-	once	TRBJ2-7	CASSQDVTVAHEQYF	TGTGCCAGCAGCCAAGATGTCACAGTCGCCCACGAGCAGTACTTC
TRBV4-3	-	-	TRBJ1-4	CASSQESGSWSEKLFF	TGCGCCAGCAGCCAAGAATCGGGATCCTGGAGTGAAAAACTGTTTTTT
TRBV18	-	-	TRBJ1-2	CASSPIGENYGYTF	TGTGCCAGCTCACCAATCGGAGAGAACTATGGCTACACCTTC
TRBV13	-	-	TRBJ2-7	CASSPTRMVYEQYF	TGTGCCAGCAGCCCCACTAGGATGGTCTACGAGCAGTACTTC
TRBV7-2	-	few	TRBJ2-2	CASSLEQGTTTGELFF	TGTGCCAGCAGCTTAGAACAGGGAACGACCACCGGGGAGCTGTTTTTT
TRBV2	-	-	TRBJ1-3	CASGQGGLSTIYF	TGTGCCAGCGGGCAGGGAGGTTTAAGCACCATATATTTT
TRBV2	-	few	TRBJ2-7	CASSLDSIYEQYF	TGTGCCAGCAGCTTGGACAGTATCTACGAGCAGTACTTC
TRBV28	-	-	TRBJ2-7	CASSRGGVGRYEQYF	TGTGCCAGCAGCCGGGGTGGAGTAGGACGGTACGAGCAGTACTTC
TRBV27	-	-	TRBJ2-1	CASSPSGGGREQFF	TGTGCCAGCAGTCCGAGCGGAGGCGGCCGGGAGCAGTTCTTC
TRBV14	-	-	TRBJ2-7	CASSQKGGVTYF	TGTGCCAGCAGCCAAAAAGGGGGGGTAACGTACTTC
TRBV7-9	TRBD2	-	TRBJ2-7	CASSLGRPGLAREQYF	TGTGCCAGCAGCTTAGGGCGGCCGGGACTAGCGCGCGAGCAGTACTTC
TRBV19	-	-	TRBJ2-1	CASSIDLRGLEQFF	TGTGCCAGTAGTATAGATCTTAGGGGTCTGGAGCAGTTCTTC
TRBV11-3	-	once	TRBJ2-5	CASSLGGRREETQYF	TGTGCCAGCAGCTTAGGGGGACGCCGAGAAGAGACCCAGTACTTC
TRBV2	-	-	TRBJ1-1	CASCVGAGTEAFF	TGTGCCAGCTGTGTAGGGGCTGGCACTGAAGCTTTCTTT
TRBV4-3	-	once	TRBJ2-3	CASSQDQTQYF	TGCGCCAGCAGCCAAGACCAAACGCAGTATTTT
TRBV5-1	TRBD1	-	TRBJ1-1	CASRQGRNTEAFF	TGCGCCAGCAGACAGGGGCGGAACACTGAAGCTTTCTTT
TRBV5-8	-	once	TRBJ1-5	CASSWGNQPQHF	TGTGCCAGCAGCTGGGGCAATCAGCCCCAGCATTTT
TRBV11-2	-	-	TRBJ2-1	CASRPYYNEQFF	TGTGCCAGCAGACCCTACTACAATGAGCAGTTCTTC
TRBV6-6	-	-	TRBJ2-2	CASILPSAGTGELFF	TGTGCCAGCATCCTTCCTAGCGCTGGCACCGGGGAGCTGTTTTTT
TRBV5-4	-	-	TRBJ2-2	CASSSWTAVLNTGELFF	TGTGCCAGCAGCTCCTGGACAGCGGTACTGAACACCGGGGAGCTGTTTTTT
TRBV30	-	-	TRBJ1-6	CAWSDEANSPLHF	TGTGCCTGGTCGGACGAAGCTAATTCACCCCTCCACTTT
TRBV10-3	TRBD2	-	TRBJ2-7	CAISDGLAGGSYEQYF	TGTGCCATCAGTGATGGGCTAGCGGGAGGTTCCTACGAGCAGTACTTC
TRBV28	-	-	TRBJ1-5	CASSYYSDDQPQHF	TGTGCCAGCAGTTATTATTCGGACGATCAGCCCCAGCATTTT
TRBV4-1	TRBD2	-	TRBJ2-7	CASSRSGLAAYEQYF	TGCGCCAGCAGCCGCTCGGGACTAGCTGCCTACGAGCAGTACTTC
TRBV18	TRBD2	-	TRBJ2-1	CASSSGRDGSYNEQFF	TGTGCCAGCTCCAGCGGGAGGGACGGCTCCTACAATGAGCAGTTCTTC
TRBV5-4	-	-	TRBJ2-1	CASSLSSSTYNEQFF	TGTGCCAGCAGCTTGTCCAGTTCGACCTACAATGAGCAGTTCTTC
TRBV25-1	-	-	TRBJ1-3	CASSDFSSSGNTIYF	TGTGCCAGCAGTGATTTCTCAAGCTCTGGAAACACCATATATTTT
TRBV4-1	-	-	TRBJ2-7	CASSQIGVRVDEQYF	TGCGCCAGCAGTCAAATTGGGGTCAGGGTTGACGAGCAGTACTTC
TRBV4-3	-	-	TRBJ2-3	CASSQGPGGGTDTQYF	TGCGCCAGCAGCCAAGGTCCGGGGGGCGGGACAGATACGCAGTATTTT
TRBV21-1	-	-	TRBJ1-3	CASSKGGSSGNTIYF	TGTGCCAGCAGCAAAGGAGGAAGCTCTGGAAACACCATATATTTT
TRBV4-3	-	-	TRBJ2-1	CASSQDTFYNEQFF	TGCGCCAGCAGCCAAGACACCTTTTACAATGAGCAGTTCTTC
TRBV5-1	TRBD2	-	TRBJ2-7	CASSLVAGGYEQYF	TGCGCCAGCAGCTTGGTGGCCGGGGGGTACGAGCAGTACTTC
TRBV11-3	-	-	TRBJ1-3	CASSLGGNGNTIYF	TGTGCCAGCAGCTTAGGAGGGAATGGAAACACCATATATTTT
TRBV7-2	TRBD2	-	TRBJ2-1	CASSSASGRAADEQFF	TGTGCCAGCAGCTCCGCTAGCGGGAGGGCCGCGGATGAGCAGTTCTTC
TRBV7-2	TRBD2	-	TRBJ2-7	CASSRTSGAYEQYF	TGTGCCAGCAGCCGGACTAGCGGGGCCTACGAGCAGTACTTC
TRBV19	-	-	TRBJ2-3	CASSMYRVDTQYF	TGTGCCAGTAGTATGTACAGGGTGGATACGCAGTATTTT
TRBV5-1	TRBD1	-	TRBJ2-1	CASSTRQGRDEQFF	TGCGCCAGCAGCACCCGACAGGGTAGGGATGAGCAGTTCTTC
TRBV7-9	-	-	TRBJ1-3	CASSYLENTIYF	TGTGCCAGCAGCTACCTGGAGAACACCATATATTTT
TRBV27	TRBD2	once	TRBJ2-1	CASSWSLAGVSSYNEQFF	TGTGCCAGCAGTTGGTCACTAGCGGGAGTTAGCTCCTACAATGAGCAGTTCTTC
TRBV19	-	-	TRBJ2-3	CASSPLQGRGTDTQYF	TGTGCCAGTAGCCCGCTACAGGGTCGCGGCACAGATACGCAGTATTTT
TRBV10-3	TRBD1	few	TRBJ1-2	CAISGGGGATTYGYTF	TGTGCCATCAGTGGGGGAGGGGGCGCAACGACCTATGGCTACACCTTC
TRBV28	-	-	TRBJ1-5	CASSFEAVYSNQPQHF	TGTGCCAGCAGCTTCGAGGCGGTGTATAGCAATCAGCCCCAGCATTTT
TRBV7-8	TRBD2	-	TRBJ2-1	CASSSRLAGANEQFF	TGTGCCAGCAGCTCGAGACTAGCGGGAGCCAATGAGCAGTTCTTC
TRBV5-1	TRBD2	-	TRBJ2-1	CASRDGGYEQFF	TGCGCCAGCAGGGACGGGGGGTATGAGCAGTTCTTC
TRBV19	-	once	TRBJ2-7	CASGLAYEQYF	TGTGCCAGTGGTCTTGCCTACGAGCAGTACTTC
TRBV11-3	-	few	TRBJ1-1	CASRISGQWGTEAFF	TGTGCCAGCAGGATCTCCGGACAATGGGGAACTGAAGCTTTCTTT
TRBV2	-	once	TRBJ2-7	CASSERSYEQYF	TGTGCCAGCAGTGAGAGGTCCTACGAGCAGTACTTC
TRBV7-2	-	-	TRBJ1-6	CASSFGGNNSPLHF	TGTGCCAGCAGCTTTGGGGGGAATAATTCACCCCTCCACTTT
TRBV11-3	-	-	TRBJ2-1	CASRLHPVASNEQFF	TGTGCCAGCAGACTACACCCGGTCGCAAGCAATGAGCAGTTCTTC